This TCR beta chain was recovered during a study of blood T cell repertoires in COVID-19. Some clones are missing from TCRdb's copy, which holds only in-frame ones; the method was immunoSEQ multiplex PCR. The data hold some 300,000 clones, with roughly 89% observed a single time. The CDR3 extends over 13 amino acids. Germline CDR1 is MNHEY and CDR2 is SMNVEV (reference sequence). The V segment lost 6 bases and the J segment 8 bases; nucleotides outside the gene matches: 8. The receptor's source is a woman aged 45-65 years who had been exposed to COVID-19. Sequencing was done on a sample of PBMCs or T cells enriched from blood (not recorded which). The V call is TRBV27, the J call TRBJ1-2; 8 bases fit TRBD1. DNA of the CDR3: TGTGCCAGCAGGACAGGGGCCCTAGGGGGCTACACCTTC. As protein: CASRTGALGGYTF.